This entry features one TCR beta chain sequence. Trimming left V 5 bases short and J 8 bases short, with 13 bases between. Per the germline V gene, CDR1 is SGHTA and CDR2 is FQGNSA. This CDR3 spans 14 amino acids. The source of the sample is a study of blood T cell repertoires in COVID-19. Turning to the study itself: Samples taken during acute and convalescent COVID-19 were collected in the United States, Italy and Spain. From T cells, B-cell-depleted T cells, or PBMCs came the material, which was cDNA or gDNA.

Per the original data handling: Estimates of nucleated cell counts were drawn from the amplification of reference gene primers. Sequenced by immunoSEQ multiplex PCR; TCRdb stores in-frame clones only, minus some. D and trimming were read from the DNA, whereas the V and J calls and clone size are those reported in that table. The profile shows around 220,000 clones, around four fifths of them singletons. The material sequenced was peripheral blood. The chain couples TRBV7-2 to TRBJ1-6; D perhaps matches TRBD1 (6 bases). The TCR comes from a man younger than 45 with active or convalescent COVID-19. CDR3 sequence: CASSKRQADSPLHF. In nucleotides, the CDR3 is TGTGCCAGCAGCAAGAGACAGGCTGATTCACCCCTCCACTTT.